This T cell receptor beta chain was sequenced for a study of cytomegalovirus exposure and HLA in healthy donors. Points from the study as a whole: Researchers counted roughly 150 TCR beta chains as cytomegalovirus-associated. Most sequenced TCRs were rare (though some public TCRs occurred in many donors).

Sequencing was performed with immunoSEQ multiplex PCR; in TCRdb, only in-frame clones are kept and a portion is missing. The table lists fewer than 150,000 clones, approximately 86% of them singletons. Germline loops: CDR1 MNHEY, CDR2 SVGAGI. The trim removed 5 bases at V and 2 bases at J, leaving 6 bases unmatched. The CDR3 sequence is 15 residues long. Of note for this clone: Antigen unknown.

The material sequenced was PBMCs. The clonotype originates from a man aged 18-30 years in good health and CMV-seropositive. This sequence joins TRBV6-5 and TRBJ2-5; 9 bases match TRBD2. CDR3 DNA sequence: TGTGCCAGCAGTCTGGTAGCGGGGGCTCAAGAGACCCAGTACTTC. Translated, it gives CASSLVAGAQETQYF.